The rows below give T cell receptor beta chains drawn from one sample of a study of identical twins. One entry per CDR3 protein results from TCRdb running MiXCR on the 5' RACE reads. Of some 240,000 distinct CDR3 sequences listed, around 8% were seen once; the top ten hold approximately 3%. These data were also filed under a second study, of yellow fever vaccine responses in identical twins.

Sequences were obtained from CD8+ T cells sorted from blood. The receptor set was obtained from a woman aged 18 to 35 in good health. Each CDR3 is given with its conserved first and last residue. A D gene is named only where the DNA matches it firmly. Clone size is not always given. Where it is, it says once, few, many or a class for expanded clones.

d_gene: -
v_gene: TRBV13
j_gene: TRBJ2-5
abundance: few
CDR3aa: CASSLRGIQETQYF
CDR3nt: TGTGCCAGCAGCCTCCGGGGGATCCAAGAGACCCAGTACTTC

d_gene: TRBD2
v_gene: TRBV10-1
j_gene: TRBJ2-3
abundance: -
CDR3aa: CASTELAGGRDTQYF
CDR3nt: TGCGCCAGCACCGAACTAGCGGGAGGGCGAGATACGCAGTATTTT

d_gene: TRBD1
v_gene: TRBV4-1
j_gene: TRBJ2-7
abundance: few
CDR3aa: CASSHMTGISYEQYF
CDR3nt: TGCGCCAGCAGCCACATGACAGGGATTTCCTACGAGCAGTACTTC

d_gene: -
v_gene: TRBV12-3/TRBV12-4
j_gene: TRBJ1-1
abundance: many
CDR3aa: CASTNFLQGSTEAFF
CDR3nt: TGTGCCAGCACCAATTTTCTTCAGGGTTCCACTGAAGCTTTCTTT

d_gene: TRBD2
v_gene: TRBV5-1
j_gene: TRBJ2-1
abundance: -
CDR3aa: CASSLIPAGGLYNEQFF
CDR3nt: TGCGCCAGCAGCTTGATCCCAGCGGGAGGACTTTACAATGAGCAGTTCTTC

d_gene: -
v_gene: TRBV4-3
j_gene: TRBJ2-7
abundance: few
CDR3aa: CASSQDAGKSYEQYF
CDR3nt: TGCGCCAGCAGCCAAGATGCCGGGAAGTCCTACGAGCAGTACTTC

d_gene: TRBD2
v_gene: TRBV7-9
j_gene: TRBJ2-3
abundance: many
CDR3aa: CASSLASGDSTDTQYF
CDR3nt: TGTGCCAGCAGCTTAGCTAGCGGGGACAGCACAGATACGCAGTATTTT

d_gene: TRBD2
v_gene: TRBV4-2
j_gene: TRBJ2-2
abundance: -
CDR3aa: CASSPGLAGIGGELFF
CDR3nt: TGTGCCAGCAGCCCGGGACTAGCGGGGATTGGTGGGGAGCTGTTTTTT

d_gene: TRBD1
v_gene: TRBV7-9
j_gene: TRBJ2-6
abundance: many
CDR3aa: CASSPILTGAGANVLTF
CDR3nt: TGTGCCAGCAGCCCCATCCTTACAGGGGCTGGGGCCAACGTCCTGACTTTC

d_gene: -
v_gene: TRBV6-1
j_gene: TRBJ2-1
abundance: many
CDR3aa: CASSQDGWNEQFF
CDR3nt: TGTGCCAGCAGTCAGGACGGCTGGAATGAGCAGTTCTTC

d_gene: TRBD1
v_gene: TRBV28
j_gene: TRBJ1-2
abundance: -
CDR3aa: CASSITGTDPREGYTF
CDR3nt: TGTGCCAGCAGTATAACCGGGACAGACCCCCGGGAGGGCTACACCTTC

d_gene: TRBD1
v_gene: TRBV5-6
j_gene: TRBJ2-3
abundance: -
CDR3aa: CASSLGQGAGADTQYF
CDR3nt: TGTGCCAGCAGCCTCGGACAGGGGGCCGGGGCAGATACGCAGTATTTT

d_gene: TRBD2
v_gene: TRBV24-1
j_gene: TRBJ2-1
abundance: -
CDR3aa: CATSDSSGRHLGEQFF
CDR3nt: TGTGCCACCAGTGATTCGAGCGGGAGGCATTTAGGTGAGCAGTTCTTC

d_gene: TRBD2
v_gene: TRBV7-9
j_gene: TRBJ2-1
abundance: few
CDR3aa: CASSIAGRSSYNEQFF
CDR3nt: TGTGCCAGCAGTATAGCGGGGCGGAGCTCCTACAATGAGCAGTTCTTC

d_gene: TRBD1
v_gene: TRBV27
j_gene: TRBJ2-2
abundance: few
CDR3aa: CASSTGDAGELFF
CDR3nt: TGTGCCAGCAGTACAGGGGATGCCGGGGAGCTGTTTTTT

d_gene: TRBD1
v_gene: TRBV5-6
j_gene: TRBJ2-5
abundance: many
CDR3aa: CASSLGQGETQYF
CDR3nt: TGTGCCAGCAGCTTGGGACAGGGGGAGACCCAGTACTTC

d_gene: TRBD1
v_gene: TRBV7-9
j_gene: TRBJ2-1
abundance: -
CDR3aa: CASSSGGFNEQFF
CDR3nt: TGTGCCAGCAGCTCAGGGGGATTCAATGAGCAGTTCTTC

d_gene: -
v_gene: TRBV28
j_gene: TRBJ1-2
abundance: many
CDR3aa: CASSFPGRERHGYTF
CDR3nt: TGTGCCAGCAGTTTCCCGGGCAGGGAGAGGCATGGCTACACCTTC

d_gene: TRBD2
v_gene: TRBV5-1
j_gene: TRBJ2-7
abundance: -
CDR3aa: CASSPGTSGGLPYEQYF
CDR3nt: TGCGCCAGCAGCCCCGGGACTAGCGGGGGGCTTCCCTACGAGCAGTACTTC

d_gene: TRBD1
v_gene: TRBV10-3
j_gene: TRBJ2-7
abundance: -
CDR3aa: CAISEWGGQGYEQYF
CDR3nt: TGTGCCATCAGTGAGTGGGGGGGACAGGGATACGAGCAGTACTTC

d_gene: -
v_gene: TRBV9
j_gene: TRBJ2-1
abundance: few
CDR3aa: CASSVGVYNEQFF
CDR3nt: TGTGCCAGCAGCGTAGGTGTGTACAATGAGCAGTTCTTC

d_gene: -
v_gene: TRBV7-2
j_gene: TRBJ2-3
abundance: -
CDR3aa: CASSSLVRTDTQYF
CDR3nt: TGTGCCAGCAGCTCCCTAGTGAGGACAGATACGCAGTATTTT

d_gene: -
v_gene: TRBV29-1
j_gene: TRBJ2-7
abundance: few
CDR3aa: CSVQGQSDNYEQYF
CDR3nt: TGCAGCGTACAAGGACAAAGCGATAACTACGAGCAGTACTTC

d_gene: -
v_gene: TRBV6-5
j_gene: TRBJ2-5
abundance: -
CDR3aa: CATNGGQETQYF
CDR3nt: TGTGCCACTAATGGGGGTCAAGAGACCCAGTACTTC

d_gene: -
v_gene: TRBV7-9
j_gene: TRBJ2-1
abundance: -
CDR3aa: CASSLGWMDYNEQFF
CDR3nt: TGTGCCAGCAGCTTGGGGTGGATGGACTACAATGAGCAGTTCTTC

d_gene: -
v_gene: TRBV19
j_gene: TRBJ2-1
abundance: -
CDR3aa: CASSISNAGPGHNEQFF
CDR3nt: TGTGCCAGTAGTATTAGTAATGCGGGGCCCGGGCACAATGAGCAGTTCTTC